These 20 T cell receptor beta chains originate from one sample sequenced in a study of Graves' ophthalmopathy and Graves' hyperthyroidism. Amplification of the TCR beta CDR3 regions used RNA transcripts (as template). First-round RT-PCR employed HTBI primers, with a second-round multiplex PCR after it. TCRdb analysed the multiplex PCR reads with MiXCR anew, one entry per CDR3 protein. The sample records fewer than 600,000 distinct CDR3 sequences, under 15% being singletons. Sequencing input: blood. All receptors come from a woman younger than 45 with Graves' ophthalmopathy.

The chain employs TRBV6-2 or TRBV6-3 and TRBJ2-5; 13 bases agree with TRBD2. The CDR3 consists of 18 residues. Per germline, CDR1 MNHEY and CDR2 SVGEGT. The J segment lost 4 bases and the V segment lost 2 bases, leaving 10 bases of the junction unmatched. In DNA form, the CDR3 reads TGTGCCAGCAGTTACGCCGGACACCGACTAGCGGGAGGAGAGACCCAGTACTTC. As protein: CASSYAGHRLAGGETQYF.

In this sample, this clonotype turned up many times. CDR3 amino acids: CASSSSRDVGRSGYTF. CDR3 DNA sequence: TGTGCCAGCAGCTCTTCCCGGGACGTAGGACGGTCTGGCTACACCTTC. V and J are TRBV5-6 and TRBJ1-2, with a possible D match to TRBD1 (5 bases). Trimming pared 3 bases from V and 7 bases from J, leaving 22 bases between. Germline values: CDR1 SGHDT, CDR2 YYEEEE. This CDR3 spans 16 amino acids.

This clonotype was recorded many times. The genes are TRBV5-1 and TRBJ1-1, with unresolved D. Germline CDR1 and CDR2: SGHRS and YFSETQ. V lost 2 bases and J lost 4, with 9 bases in between. The CDR3 is 13 amino acids. The CDR3 spells CASSFIRGTEAFF. In DNA form, the CDR3 reads TGCGCCAGCAGCTTTATCCGGGGCACTGAAGCTTTCTTT. Filled out from reference TRBV5-1 and TRBJ1-1, the complete variable domain reads KAGVTQTPRYLIKTRGQQVTLSCSPISGHRSVSWYQQTPGQGLQFLFEYFSETQRNKGNFPGRFSGRQFSNSRSEMNVSTLELGDSALYLCASSFIRGTEAFFGQGTRLTVV.

This clonotype was picked up many times. Sequence at one end of the junction differs from germline and may be a read error. This sequence joins TRBV29-1 and TRBJ2-4; 8 nucleotides agree with TRBD1. The CDR3 totals 13 residues. Per the germline V gene, CDR1 is SQVTM and CDR2 is ANQGSEA. Written as DNA, the CDR3 is TGCAGCGTTGAAGGGACAGGGCAAGGCATTAAGTACTTC. Translated, it gives CSVEGTGQGIKYF.

This clonotype was seen a few times. The chain employs TRBV12-3 or TRBV12-4 and TRBJ1-1; D perhaps matches TRBD1 (6 bases). V was trimmed by 5 bases and J by 11 bases, leaving 21 bases between them. The CDR3 covers 14 residues. CDR3 in amino acids: CASSANRVGERAFF. The CDR3 bases are TGTGCCAGCAGTGCCAACAGGGTGGGGGAGCGGGCTTTCTTT.

The sample holds many counts of this clonotype. The CDR3 coding sequence is TGCAGTGCTAGTGGTAGATACGAGCAGTACTTC. This encodes CSASGRYEQYF. The chain uses TRBV20-1 and TRBJ2-7; D unresolved. The CDR3 totals 11 residues. The germline gives CDR1 DFQATT, CDR2 SNEGSKA (reference sequence). Trimming removed 3 bases from V and 4 bases from J, with 7 bases in between.

This chain links TRBV29-1 with TRBJ1-2; 10 bases are shared with TRBD1. The V gene end was trimmed by 0 bases and the J gene end by 4 bases; junction bases not matched to a gene: 5. Germline V gene lookup returns CDR1 SQVTM and CDR2 ANQGSEA. The CDR3 covers 15 residues. CDR3: CSVEDWDRGGYGYTF. The CDR3 bases are TGCAGCGTTGAAGACTGGGACAGGGGAGGCTATGGCTACACCTTC.

Ten or more counts support this clonotype. V gene TRBV6-2 or TRBV6-3 combines with J gene TRBJ2-4; possibly TRBD1 for D (5 bases). V shed 6 bases and J shed 1 base, with 10 bases lying between them. Germline V gives CDR1 MNHEY, CDR2 SVGEGT. CDR3 length equals 14 residues. DNA of the CDR3: TGTGCCAGCAGCAGCAACAGGGCCAAAAACATTCAGTACTTC. Translating it yields CASSSNRAKNIQYF.

The rearrangement links TRBV5-1 to TRBJ1-2; D call uncertain. This CDR3 comprises 15 residues. CDR1 and CDR2 from the germline V gene are SGHRS and YFSETQ. V was trimmed by 4 bases and J by 6 bases, leaving 19 bases between them. The CDR3 nucleotides read TGCGCCAGCAGCGCCGCGCCGGGAATAGGGCATGGCTACACCTTC. Its protein is CASSAAPGIGHGYTF.

The genes are TRBV15 and TRBJ2-7, with 12 positions matching TRBD1. The CDR3 length is 14 residues. V lost 5 bases and J lost 6; bases outside the gene matches: 5. The germline CDR1 and CDR2 sequences are LNHNV and YYDKDF (reference sequence). Here the CDR3 reads CATSWDRGLTEQYF. The CDR3 bases are TGTGCCACCAGCTGGGACAGGGGGCTAACCGAGCAGTACTTC. Variable domain in full (rest from reference TRBV15 and TRBJ2-7): DAMVIQNPRYQVTQFGKPVTLSCSQTLNHNVMYWYQQKSSQAPKLLFHYYDKDFNNEADTPDNFQSRRPNTSFCFLDIRSPGLGDTAMYLCATSWDRGLTEQYFGPGTRLTVT.

A note on this clonotype: A read error may explain this, as a much larger clone is one base away. The V call is TRBV29-1, the J call TRBJ1-3; D gene unclear. V dropped 6 bases and J dropped 2 bases, with 11 bases sitting between them. Germline lookup yields CDR1 SQVTM and CDR2 ANQGSEA. The CDR3 totals 13 residues. DNA for the CDR3: TGCAGCGTCTGGGGTGCGACTGGAAACACCATATATTTT. Protein product: CSVWGATGNTIYF.

The V and J genes are TRBV7-6 and TRBJ1-5; tentative D call: TRBD1 (6 bases). V was clipped by 1 base and J by 3 bases, with 13 bases between them. This CDR3 comprises 16 residues. Germline-derived CDR1 and CDR2 are SGHVS and FNYEAQ. This chain's CDR3 is CASSLGPGDTNQPQHF. CDR3 in DNA: TGTGCCAGCAGCTTAGGGCCGGGGGACACCAATCAGCCCCAGCATTTT.

This clonotype was counted at least ten times. The V gene is TRBV20-1, the J gene TRBJ2-5; TRBD2 matches at 9 bases. J was trimmed by 5 bases and V by 3 bases; bases with no gene match: 7. CDR1 DFQATT and CDR2 SNEGSKA come from the germline V gene (reference sequence). This CDR3 is built from 14 residues. This chain's CDR3 is CSARLAGLGETQYF. The CDR3 DNA sequence: TGCAGTGCTAGGCTAGCGGGATTGGGGGAGACCCAGTACTTC.

Points on this clonotype: The conserved phenylalanine or tryptophan is not found at the CDR3 terminus, so this likely reflects a read error. The chain recombines TRBV12-3 or TRBV12-4 with TRBJ1-1; no reliable D call. This CDR3 is 11 amino acids long. The CDR3 loop reads CSSAPGTEAFV. The CDR3 nucleotides are TGTTCCAGCGCCCCGGGGACTGAAGCTTTCGTT.

This clonotype showed up many times. V is TRBV11-2 and J is TRBJ2-5; no definite D call. The V end lost 5 bases, the J end lost 5 bases, and 6 bases lay between the germline ends. This CDR3 comprises 11 residues. Germline lookup yields CDR1 SGHAT and CDR2 FQNNGV. The CDR3 spells CASSILETQYF. The CDR3 bases are TGTGCCAGCAGCATCCTCGAGACCCAGTACTTC. Full variable domain (rest looked up from reference TRBV11-2 and TRBJ2-5): EAGVAQSPRYKIIEKRQSVAFWCNPISGHATLYWYQQILGQGPKLLIQFQNNGVVDDSQLPKDRFSAERLKGVDSTLKIQPAKLEDSAVYLCASSILETQYFGPGTRLLVL.

In its sample, this clonotype was seen many times. The chain uses TRBV6-1 and TRBJ1-2; maybe TRBD1 (5 bases). The CDR3 is 14 residues long. The germline CDR1 and CDR2 sequences are MNHNS and SASEGT. The V gene lost 6 bases and the J gene lost 3 bases, with 14 bases spanning the gap. CDR3 region: CASRDEGSHYGYTF. CDR3 DNA: TGTGCCAGCAGAGACGAGGGGAGTCACTATGGCTACACCTTC.

This clonotype turned up a few times. The CDR3 is CASSPRIGENTGELFF. The CDR3 bases are TGTGCCAGTAGTCCCCGGATAGGGGAAAACACCGGGGAGCTGTTTTTT. The chain couples TRBV19 to TRBJ2-2, with D possibly being TRBD1 (5 bases). V lost 5 bases to trimming and J lost 2 bases, with 15 bases between them. The CDR3 spans 16 residues. Germline V lookup: CDR1 LNHDA, CDR2 SQIVND (reference sequence). The full variable domain, its missing parts supplied by reference TRBV19 and TRBJ2-2, is DGGITQSPKYLFRKEGQNVTLSCEQNLNHDAMYWYRQDPGQGLRLIYYSQIVNDFQKGDIAEGYSVSREKKESFPLTVTSAQKNPTAFYLCASSPRIGENTGELFFGEGSRLTVL.

This clonotype was counted at least ten times. This chain uses TRBV20-1 with TRBJ2-7; TRBD2 matches 8 bases. The junction had 7 bases not matched to a gene; V was cut back by 0 bases and J by 3 bases. CDR1 and CDR2 from the germline V gene are DFQATT and SNEGSKA (reference sequence). The CDR3 is 15 residues long. CDR3 protein: CSARDGLAVGYEQYF. CDR3 bases: TGCAGTGCTAGAGATGGACTAGCAGTAGGCTACGAGCAGTACTTC.

This clonotype has a count of ten or more. The chain couples TRBV4-1 to TRBJ1-3; no clear D gene. Trimming cost V 3 bases and J 3 bases, with 12 bases left between them. Germline values: CDR1 MGHRA, CDR2 YSYEKL. The CDR3 is 15 amino acids. CDR3 residues: CASSQDMGSGNTIYF. CDR3 nucleotide sequence: TGCGCCAGCAGCCAGGATATGGGAAGTGGAAACACCATATATTTT.

This clonotype was detected once. The chain recombines TRBV12-3 or TRBV12-4 with TRBJ1-1; TRBD1 matches at 7 bases. The CDR3 length is 11 residues. J lost 8 bases, V lost 6 bases, and 3 bases had no gene match. The CDR3 loop reads CASRGQREAFF. The CDR3 DNA sequence: TGTGCCAGCAGGGGACAGCGCGAAGCTTTCTTT.